The 19 T cell receptor beta chains reported below all come from one sample, sequenced in a study of T cell repertoires in cytomegalovirus infection. Which antigens these TCRs recognize remains unknown. TCRdb re-analysed the reads in MiXCR, keeping a single row per CDR3 protein. The repertoire consists of over 250,000 distinct CDR3 sequences, with roughly a fifth occurring once and the leading ten covering approximately 20%. The material sequenced was cultured PBMCs, taken from culture after CMV antigen stimulation. These receptors all come from a human donor in good health (CMV status not recorded). Some clones in this sample may be carry-over from other donors' samples.

This clonotype appeared a few times. J is TRBJ2-1 and V is TRBV6-2 or TRBV6-3; 7 positions match TRBD1. With 6 bases clipped from V and 4 bases from J, the junction kept 12 bases outside the gene matches. This CDR3 region has 16 residues. Germline V gene data show CDR1 as MNHEY and CDR2 as SVGEGT. The CDR3 protein is CASSYRDRSKYNEQFF. As DNA, the CDR3 is TGTGCCAGCAGCTACCGGGACAGATCGAAATACAATGAGCAGTTCTTC.

In regard to this clonotype: One base away lies a much larger clone, so this may be a sequencing read error. DNA for the CDR3: TGCGCCAGCCGCCAGGTTATACAGGGGGCGCGCGATGGCTACACCTTC. The encoded protein is CASRQVIQGARDGYTF. The chain couples TRBV4-3 to TRBJ1-2; 9 bases fit TRBD1. This CDR3 comprises 16 residues. CDR1 is LGHNA and CDR2 is YSLEER in the germline V gene.

This clonotype was seen ten or more times. Compared with germline, one end of the junction differs, possibly owing to a read error. The rearrangement uses TRBV7-8 and TRBJ1-5; maybe TRBD1 (6 bases). This CDR3 region has 16 residues. Germline V gene lookup returns CDR1 SGHVS and CDR2 FQNEAQ. CDR3 sequence: CASSLARWDINQPQHF. CDR3 coding DNA: TGTGCCAGCAGCCTAGCTCGGTGGGACATTAATCAGCCCCAGCATTTT.

This clonotype was counted many times. The V gene is TRBV24-1, the J gene TRBJ1-2, with D uncertain. CDR1 and CDR2 from the germline V gene are KGHDR and SFDVKD. This CDR3 region has 12 residues. V lost 9 bases and J 0 bases, leaving 7 bases between the germline ends. CDR3 nucleotide sequence: TGTGCCACCTACCGGGCTAACTATGGCTACACCTTC. Translated: CATYRANYGYTF.

This clonotype was detected ten times or more. The rearrangement links TRBV7-2 to TRBJ2-3, with D possibly TRBD2 on 5 matching bases. Germline V gene lookup returns CDR1 SGHTA and CDR2 FQGNSA. Trimming shortened V by 4 bases and J by 7 bases, and 9 bases separated the two germline ends. The CDR3 has 12 amino acids. The CDR3 loop reads CASSSIGNTQYF. DNA for the CDR3: TGTGCCAGCAGCTCTATCGGGAATACGCAGTATTTT.

In its sample, this clonotype was seen a few times. CDR3 in DNA: TGTGCCAGCAGCCCCGGGAGGAGCGGGACCTTTGAGCAGTTCTTC. Translating it yields CASSPGRSGTFEQFF. The genes are TRBV7-6 and TRBJ2-1, with 7 bases identical to TRBD2. The length of the CDR3 is 15 residues. Trimming removed 5 bases from V and 9 bases from J; junction bases left unmatched: 13. The germline V gene has CDR1 SGHVS and CDR2 FNYEAQ.

This clonotype has a count of ten or more. This chain uses TRBV7-9 with TRBJ2-1, with D unclear. This CDR3 spans 13 amino acids. In germline, CDR1 is SEHNR, CDR2 FQNEAQ (reference sequence). V dropped 5 bases and J dropped 6 bases, with 11 bases sitting between them. In DNA, the CDR3 is TGTGCCAGCAGCCCTAGAAGGTTCAATGAGCAGTTCTTC. Its protein product is CASSPRRFNEQFF. The variable domain in full, completed from reference TRBV7-9 and TRBJ2-1, reads DTGVSQNPRHKITKRGQNVTFRCDPISEHNRLYWYRQTLGQGPEFLTYFQNEAQLEKSRLLSDRFSAERPKGSFSTLEIQRTEQGDSAMYLCASSPRRFNEQFFGPGTRLTVL.

Many counts were recorded for this clonotype. This sequence joins TRBV19 and TRBJ2-3; the match to TRBD2 covers 10 bases. This CDR3 spans 18 amino acids. Germline V gives CDR1 LNHDA, CDR2 SQIVND (reference sequence). V was pared by 3 bases and J by 3 bases, with 12 bases of the junction left unmatched. CDR3 DNA: TGTGCCAGTAGTATTAACTTCGCTAGCGGGAGATTAACAGATACGCAGTATTTT. Translation gives CASSINFASGRLTDTQYF. The full variable domain, its missing parts supplied by reference TRBV19 and TRBJ2-3, is DGGITQSPKYLFRKEGQNVTLSCEQNLNHDAMYWYRQDPGQGLRLIYYSQIVNDFQKGDIAEGYSVSREKKESFPLTVTSAQKNPTAFYLCASSINFASGRLTDTQYFGPGTRLTVL.

This clonotype was seen repeatedly, ten times or more. The rearrangement links TRBV6-2 or TRBV6-3 to TRBJ1-1, with 8 bases aligning to TRBD1. This CDR3 contains 17 residues. From germline, CDR1 is MNHEY and CDR2 SVGEGT. Trimming at V came to 6 bases and at J to 0 bases, leaving 12 bases not matched to a gene. The CDR3 loop reads CASSFDRTGTMNTEAFF. The CDR3 region has the DNA TGTGCCAGCAGCTTTGATAGGACAGGGACCATGAACACTGAAGCTTTCTTT.

The chain is built from TRBV5-4 and TRBJ1-1, with unresolved D. V lost 0 bases to trimming and J lost 5 bases, with 14 bases between them. There are 15 residues in the CDR3. Germline values: CDR1 SGHNT, CDR2 YYREEE (reference sequence). CDR3: CASSLDLGSGTEAFF. The CDR3 DNA follows: TGTGCCAGCAGCTTGGATCTAGGGAGTGGGACTGAAGCTTTCTTT.

The chain links TRBV20-1 to TRBJ2-5; 12 nucleotides match TRBD2. Trimming at V came to 5 bases and at J to 4 bases, leaving 2 bases not matched to a gene. CDR1 and CDR2 (germline): DFQATT, SNEGSKA (reference sequence). CDR3 length equals 13 residues. For the CDR3, the DNA is TGCAGTGCTCGGGGACTAGCGGGAGAGACCCAGTACTTC. This codes for CSARGLAGETQYF.

This chain uses TRBV5-1 with TRBJ1-4, with TRBD1 matching over 7 bases. The CDR3 extends over 14 amino acids. J was trimmed by 5 bases and V by 2 bases; bases with no gene match: 3. Germline CDR1 is SGHRS and CDR2 is YFSETQ. The CDR3 DNA reads as TGCGCCAGCAGCTTAACAGGGGAGAATGAAAAACTGTTTTTT. Amino acid sequence: CASSLTGENEKLFF.

Many counts were recorded for this clonotype. This chain connects TRBV4-3 to TRBJ2-1; the D gene is possibly TRBD1 (6 bases). CDR1 and CDR2 from the germline V gene are LGHNA and YSLEER. V was trimmed by 0 bases and J by 2 bases, leaving 11 bases between them. CDR3 length: 16 amino acids. CDR3 coding DNA: TGCGCCAGCAGCCAAGAGTCAGGGGTCCCCTACAATGAGCAGTTCTTC. Translated, it gives CASSQESGVPYNEQFF.

The chain is built from TRBV5-4 and TRBJ1-5; perhaps TRBD1 as D (5 bases). The CDR3 has 15 amino acids. Between the trimmed V and J ends, which lost 0 bases and 1 base, there was a span of 8 bases. Germline V gene data show CDR1 as SGHNT and CDR2 as YYREEE (reference sequence). DNA of the CDR3: TGTGCCAGCAGCTTGGGGGGGTCCAGCAATCAGCCCCAGCATTTT. It translates to CASSLGGSSNQPQHF.

The chain combines TRBV6-6 with TRBJ2-4; 7 positions agree with TRBD1. Trimming cost V 5 bases and J 9 bases; bases outside gene matches: 7. Germline CDR1 and CDR2: MNHNY and SVGAGI (reference sequence). CDR3 length: 13 residues. The DNA for the CDR3 is TGTGCCAGCAGTATTAGACAGGGACGCATTCAGTACTTC. Protein sequence: CASSIRQGRIQYF.

This clonotype was picked up a small number of times. The genes are TRBV4-1 and TRBJ2-3, with D unclear. The V gene's germline CDR1 is MGHRA and CDR2 YSYEKL. CDR3 size: 17 residues. The V and J ends lost 1 base and 1 base respectively, with 15 bases between them. For the CDR3, the DNA is TGCGCCAGCAGCCAAGTATTCCGGTCGCTCCGCACAGATACGCAGTATTTT. It is translated as CASSQVFRSLRTDTQYF.

The chain joins TRBV7-8 to TRBJ2-1, with 8 nucleotides matching TRBD1. Trimming took 5 bases from V and 4 from J; bases not matched to a gene: 13. CDR1 and CDR2 from the germline V gene are SGHVS and FQNEAQ. The CDR3 spans 17 residues. The CDR3, as DNA: TGTGCCAGCAGCACCCGTGGGGGACAGGCGAAATACAATGAGCAGTTCTTC. Protein sequence: CASSTRGGQAKYNEQFF.

This clonotype came up many times. The chain recombines TRBV7-2 with TRBJ2-2; 8 bases match TRBD2. Germline V gene lookup returns CDR1 SGHTA and CDR2 FQGNSA. The CDR3 length is 16 residues. V gave up 5 bases and J gave up 5 bases; unmatched junction bases: 10. CDR3 loop: CASSRIARLATGELFF. CDR3 nucleotides: TGTGCCAGCAGCCGGATCGCCCGACTAGCGACCGGGGAGCTGTTTTTT.

The chain carries TRBV6-5 and TRBJ2-7, with TRBD2 as a possible D gene (5 bases). Deletions cut 5 bases from V and 4 bases from J, with 18 bases between. The CDR3 contains 15 residues. CDR1 and CDR2 (germline): MNHEY, SVGAGI. The DNA for the CDR3 is TGTGCCAGCAGTCCCTCCCAGCCGGGAAAGTACGAGCAGTACTTC. This translates into CASSPSQPGKYEQYF.